What follows are 13 T cell receptor beta chains derived from one specimen sequenced in a study of patients and donors after allogeneic stem cell transplantation. TCRdb re-analysed the RT-PCR reads in MiXCR, keeping a single row per CDR3 protein. The data show about 74,000 distinct CDR3 sequences, about 30% seen once. The sample comprised blood, either unsorted or a sorted T cell fraction (not recorded which). These receptors came from a human donor who was either an allogeneic HSCT recipient or a stem cell or donor lymphocyte infusion donor (not recorded which). It is not recorded whose cells these are; they may come from a transplant donor.

The chain is built from TRBV5-1 and TRBJ2-5; no clear D. Trimming shortened V by 6 bases and J by 2 bases, and 11 bases separated the two germline ends. CDR3 size: 13 residues. Germline loops: CDR1 SGHRS, CDR2 YFSETQ. CDR3 in amino acids: CASMVNPQETQYF. CDR3 in DNA: TGCGCCAGCATGGTGAACCCACAAGAGACCCAGTACTTC.

This clonotype has just a few counts. The rearrangement joins TRBV12-3 or TRBV12-4 to TRBJ2-2; 8 bases match TRBD2. This CDR3 has 16 residues. The junction had 9 bases not matched to a gene; V was cut back by 4 bases and J by 5 bases. The CDR3 bases are TGTGCCAGCAGTTCCCGCGGGGGGCGATTAACCGGGGAGCTGTTTTTT. Translating gives CASSSRGGRLTGELFF.

The chain links TRBV9 to TRBJ2-3; D possibly uses TRBD1 or TRBD2 (6 bases each). The length of the CDR3 is 17 residues. Germline assignment: CDR1 SGDLS and CDR2 YYNGEE. V lost 1 base to trimming and J lost 3 bases, with 18 bases between them. CDR3 region: CASSVSGGLALTDTQYF. Written as DNA, the CDR3 is TGTGCCAGCAGCGTAAGTGGGGGGCTAGCGTTGACAGATACGCAGTATTTT.

The chain links TRBV11-2 to TRBJ1-6; D not certain. The CDR3 has 13 amino acids. Germline V lookup: CDR1 SGHAT, CDR2 FQNNGV. Trimming cost V 5 bases and J 6 bases, with 8 bases left between them. The CDR3 reads CASSPQFNSPLHF. CDR3 sequence (DNA): TGTGCCAGCAGCCCCCAGTTTAATTCACCCCTCCACTTT.

The rearrangement joins TRBV24-1 to TRBJ2-1, with D maybe TRBD2 (5 bases). This CDR3 spans 13 amino acids. The V and J ends lost 1 base and 10 bases respectively, with 10 bases between them. Germline values: CDR1 KGHDR, CDR2 SFDVKD. The CDR3 loop is CATSDFVGLEQFF. In nucleotides, the CDR3 is TGTGCCACCAGTGATTTTGTTGGACTGGAGCAGTTCTTC.

This clonotype occurred a few times. V and J are TRBV11-2 and TRBJ1-5, with TRBD1 as a possible D gene (5 bases). CDR3 size: 16 residues. Germline V gene data show CDR1 as SGHAT and CDR2 as FQNNGV. Trimming took 2 bases from V and 0 from J, leaving 11 bases between them. CDR3 sequence reads: CASSLRGPFSNQPQHF. The CDR3 DNA sequence: TGTGCCAGCAGCTTAAGGGGACCCTTTAGCAATCAGCCCCAGCATTTT.

This clonotype has ten or more counts. The V call is TRBV27, the J call TRBJ2-1; 7 bases are a match to TRBD1. The J segment lost 7 bases and the V segment lost 6 bases, leaving 6 bases of the junction unmatched. Germline lookup yields CDR1 MNHEY and CDR2 SMNVEV (reference sequence). CDR3 length: 13 residues. CDR3 residues: CASRDRLGNEQFF. CDR3 nucleotide sequence: TGTGCCAGCAGGGACAGGCTAGGAAATGAGCAGTTCTTC.

The V gene is TRBV5-6, the J gene TRBJ1-2; D not resolved. The germline V gene encodes CDR1 SGHDT and CDR2 YYEEEE. V was cut by 4 bases and J by 8 bases, with 12 bases left in between. CDR3 length: 12 residues. CDR3 sequence: CASSPDLWGYTF. The CDR3 DNA follows: TGTGCCAGCAGCCCGGATCTTTGGGGCTACACCTTC.

The V gene is TRBV7-9, the J gene TRBJ1-2; possibly TRBD1 for D (6 bases). The ends were cut back, 5 bases at V and 0 bases at J, with 16 bases in the middle. The CDR3 has 16 residues. Germline V gene data show CDR1 as SEHNR and CDR2 as FQNEAQ (reference sequence). The CDR3 sequence: CASSASGTPTNYGYTF. The CDR3 DNA reads TGTGCCAGCAGCGCCTCCGGGACACCAACTAACTATGGCTACACCTTC. Combining the CDR3 with reference TRBV7-9 and TRBJ1-2 gives the whole variable domain DTGVSQNPRHKITKRGQNVTFRCDPISEHNRLYWYRQTLGQGPEFLTYFQNEAQLEKSRLLSDRFSAERPKGSFSTLEIQRTEQGDSAMYLCASSASGTPTNYGYTFGSGTRLTVV.

This clonotype is deemed medium-sized. The chain links TRBV7-9 to TRBJ1-2; D is uncertain. Germline CDR1 SEHNR, CDR2 FQNEAQ (reference sequence). V was shortened by 0 bases and J by 10 bases, with 12 bases between the two germline ends. This CDR3 comprises 13 residues. The CDR3 nucleotides read TGTGCCAGCAGCTTAGCGGGAGCCGTCGACTACACCTTC. Its translation: CASSLAGAVDYTF.

This clonotype appeared many times. This chain connects TRBV14 to TRBJ1-1, with a tentative D call TRBD1 (5 bases). Germline V gene data show CDR1 as SGHDN and CDR2 as FVKESK. V lost 1 base and J 2 bases, leaving 8 bases between the germline ends. The length of the CDR3 is 14 residues. This CDR3 reads CASSQVGGNTEAFF. CDR3 in DNA: TGTGCCAGCAGCCAAGTTGGGGGTAACACTGAAGCTTTCTTT. Full variable domain (rest looked up from reference TRBV14 and TRBJ1-1): EAGVTQFPSHSVIEKGQTVTLRCDPISGHDNLYWYRRVMGKEIKFLLHFVKESKQDESGMPNNRFLAERTGGTYSTLKVQPAELEDSGVYFCASSQVGGNTEAFFGQGTRLTVV.

This clonotype was detected many times. J is TRBJ1-4 and V is TRBV12-3 or TRBV12-4; D gene unclear. V shed 6 bases and J shed 5 bases, with 13 bases lying between them. This CDR3 is 14 amino acids long. The CDR3 region has the DNA TGTGCCAGCAGACGACAAGAATTAAATGAAAAACTGTTTTTT. Translated: CASRRQELNEKLFF.

The chain uses TRBV7-9 and TRBJ2-2; 11 positions match TRBD1. The V and J ends lost 3 bases and 3 bases, in that order; junction bases with no gene match: 0. CDR1 and CDR2 (germline): SEHNR, FQNEAQ (reference sequence). The CDR3 has 15 residues. The CDR3 DNA sequence: TGTGCCAGCAGCTTGGGACAGGGGGACACCGGGGAGCTGTTTTTT. Translation gives CASSLGQGDTGELFF.